The source of this T cell receptor (beta chain) is a study of control samples from healthy donors and cancer patients. From germline, CDR1 is KGHSH and CDR2 LQKENI. Trimming removed 3 bases at V and 4 bases at J, with 15 bases between. CDR3 length: 15 amino acids. Sequencing used immunoSEQ multiplex PCR; TCRdb keeps in-frame clones, though not all of them. Among 100,000 to 150,000 clones listed, 70% to 90% were seen once. The origin of this receptor is a man aged 50 or older in good health. Sequencing was done on a sample of blood. The J gene is TRBJ1-2, the V gene TRBV18; no definite D call. The CDR3 sequence is CASSPGRESRYGYTF. The CDR3 nucleotides read TGTGCCAGCTCACCTGGACGAGAATCACGCTATGGCTACACCTTC.